What follows are 19 T cell receptor beta chains derived from one specimen sequenced in a study of blood T cell repertoires in COVID-19. Profiling relied on immunoSEQ multiplex PCR, and the TCRdb table lists in-frame clones only, not all of them. The table records around 140,000 clones, approximately 84% of them present only once. The sample comprised peripheral blood. Receptors originate from a woman of 80 years or more with acute or convalescent COVID-19.

The DNA for the CDR3 is TGCGCCAGCAGCCAAGATCTGTCGACTGGGCTAGCGGGGACGTACAATGAGCAGTTCTTC. Protein: CASSQDLSTGLAGTYNEQFF. The genes are TRBV4-3 and TRBJ2-1; 9 nucleotides line up with TRBD2. Looked up from germline, CDR1 is LGHNA and CDR2 is YSLEER. The CDR3 extends over 20 amino acids. V lost 0 bases and J lost 4; bases outside the gene matches: 16.

This chain connects TRBV19 to TRBJ2-7; 7 nucleotides line up with TRBD1. CDR1 and CDR2 (germline): LNHDA, SQIVND (reference sequence). The ends lost 1 base at V and 3 bases at J; junction bases unmatched: 6. The CDR3 totals 15 residues. For the CDR3, the DNA is TGTGCCAGTAGTATAGGCAGGGGGAAATTCTACGAGCAGTACTTC. Its translation: CASSIGRGKFYEQYF.

In this sample, this clone turned up a few times. The chain joins TRBV6-6 to TRBJ1-4, with D uncertain. The CDR3 spans 12 residues. CDR1 is MNHNY and CDR2 is SVGAGI in the germline V gene (reference sequence). The V end was cut by 7 bases, the J end by 5 bases, with 8 bases between. The CDR3: CASTRGNEKLFF. Here the CDR3 DNA reads TGTGCCAGCACAAGAGGGAATGAAAAACTGTTTTTT.

This clone has only one observation. This chain uses TRBV5-4 with TRBJ2-7, with 7 bases identical to TRBD1. The junction had 11 bases not matched to a gene; V was cut back by 3 bases and J by 2 bases. The CDR3 loop spans 16 amino acids. Germline CDR1 and CDR2: SGHNT and YYREEE (reference sequence). CDR3 nucleotide sequence: TGTGCCAGCAGCTCTTTATCGGGACAGAACGCCTACGAGCAGTACTTC. Its translation is CASSSLSGQNAYEQYF.

In this sample, this clone turned up a few times. This chain connects TRBV7-2 to TRBJ2-7; possibly TRBD1 for D (6 bases). This CDR3 has 15 residues. The V end lost 5 bases, the J end lost 2 bases, and 16 bases lay between the germline ends. From germline, CDR1 is SGHTA and CDR2 FQGNSA. CDR3 region: CASSILLGTTYEQYF. CDR3 DNA sequence: TGTGCCAGCAGCATCCTCCTAGGGACAACCTACGAGCAGTACTTC.

The chain couples TRBV3-1 (or the pseudogene TRBV3-2) to TRBJ1-1, with 7 positions matching TRBD1. Germline CDR1 is LGHDT and CDR2 is YNNKEL (reference sequence). There are 17 residues in the CDR3. V lost 6 bases to trimming and J lost 0 bases; unmatched junction nucleotides: 13. CDR3 amino acids: CASRPNGRGRMNTEAFF. DNA of the CDR3: TGTGCCAGCAGACCCAATGGAAGGGGGCGGATGAACACTGAAGCTTTCTTT.

The chain joins TRBV6-6 to TRBJ1-5, with TRBD1 identical over 8 bases. V lost 5 bases to trimming and J lost 0 bases; unmatched junction nucleotides: 12. Germline CDR1 is MNHNY and CDR2 is SVGAGI (reference sequence). The CDR3 loop spans 18 amino acids. The CDR3 DNA reads TGTGCCAGCAGTCCCCGGACAGGGTCCCTTTATAGCAATCAGCCCCAGCATTTT. It specifies CASSPRTGSLYSNQPQHF.

V and J are TRBV7-8 and TRBJ1-1; possibly TRBD1 for D (5 bases). The germline gives CDR1 SGHVS, CDR2 FQNEAQ. This CDR3 is built from 13 residues. V lost 5 bases, J lost 7 bases, and 14 bases lay in between. The CDR3 nucleotides read TGTGCCAGCAGCGTGGTTGGGGCCGGTGAAGCTTTCTTT. Its protein product is CASSVVGAGEAFF.

The J gene is TRBJ1-1, the V gene TRBV19; 8 bases line up with TRBD1. Losses at the gene ends were 5 bases for V and 2 bases for J; bases not matched to a gene: 4. This CDR3 has 14 amino acids. The V gene's germline CDR1 is LNHDA and CDR2 SQIVND (reference sequence). Here the CDR3 reads CASSLQGANTEAFF. The CDR3 DNA sequence: TGTGCCAGTAGTCTTCAGGGGGCAAACACTGAAGCTTTCTTT.

The chain carries TRBV24-1 and TRBJ2-7; D gene uncertain. This CDR3 comprises 14 residues. Trimming took off 7 bases at V and 0 bases at J, with 12 bases between the two ends. The germline V gene encodes CDR1 KGHDR and CDR2 SFDVKD. CDR3 nucleotide sequence: TGTGCCACCAGGAGACGAGGTCCCTCCTACGAGCAGTACTTC. This translates into CATRRRGPSYEQYF.

The chain is built from TRBV7-6 and TRBJ1-4, with a possible D match to TRBD1 (6 bases). This CDR3 is built from 15 residues. Deletions cut 0 bases from V and 4 bases from J, with 9 bases between. Germline V gives CDR1 SGHVS, CDR2 FNYEAQ. The CDR3 loop is CASSLARGLNEKLFF. In nucleotides, the CDR3 is TGTGCCAGCAGCTTAGCCAGGGGCCTTAATGAAAAACTGTTTTTT.

The chain links TRBV7-2 to TRBJ2-2; 7 bases line up with TRBD2. Germline lookup yields CDR1 SGHTA and CDR2 FQGNSA. The CDR3 runs 15 residues. V gave up 1 base and J gave up 5 bases; unmatched junction bases: 4. The CDR3 nucleotides are TGTGCCAGCAGCTTAGGCGGGAGTTTGACCGGGGAGCTGTTTTTT. Translating gives CASSLGGSLTGELFF. The full variable domain, in which reference TRBV7-2 and TRBJ2-2 provide the parts outside the CDR3, is GAGVSQSPSNKVTEKGKDVELRCDPISGHTALYWYRQSLGQGLEFLIYFQGNSAPDKSGLPSDRFSAERTGGSVSTLTIQRTQQEDSAVYLCASSLGGSLTGELFFGEGSRLTVL.

The rearrangement uses TRBV12-3 or TRBV12-4 and TRBJ1-1; D is perhaps TRBD1 (5 bases). This CDR3 has 11 amino acids. V was cut by 3 bases and J by 10 bases, with 9 bases left in between. CDR3 region: CASSLGGRAFF. The CDR3 bases are TGTGCCAGCAGTTTGGGGGGGAGAGCTTTCTTT.

This clone was recorded only once. The chain carries TRBV27 and TRBJ2-7, with TRBD2 matching over 8 bases. The CDR3 length is 15 residues. The V and J ends lost 6 bases and 4 bases, in that order; junction bases with no gene match: 11. Germline CDR1 and CDR2: MNHEY and SMNVEV (reference sequence). This chain's CDR3 is CASSRSGRGAYEQYF. CDR3 bases: TGTGCCAGCAGCCGAAGCGGGAGAGGGGCATACGAGCAGTACTTC.

The V call is TRBV7-2, the J call TRBJ2-6; D call uncertain. The CDR3 runs to 16 residues. V was shortened by 1 base and J by 0 bases, with 7 bases between the two germline ends. Germline V CDR1 and CDR2: SGHTA, FQGNSA. The CDR3 nucleotides are TGTGCCAGCAGCTTAGGGCTGCACTCTGGGGCCAACGTCCTGACTTTC. Protein product: CASSLGLHSGANVLTF.

V usage is TRBV9 and J usage is TRBJ1-1; weak D call: TRBD1 (6 bases). CDR3 size: 17 residues. The germline V gene encodes CDR1 SGDLS and CDR2 YYNGEE. The V end was cut by 1 base, the J end by 1 base, with 17 bases between. DNA of the CDR3: TGTGCCAGCAGCGTACAGGGCAGGGGAGGGACGAACACTGAAGCTTTCTTT. Its translation is CASSVQGRGGTNTEAFF.

The chain employs TRBV19 and TRBJ1-5, with D tentatively TRBD1 (6 bases). CDR1 is LNHDA, CDR2 SQIVND, per germline (reference sequence). Between the trimmed V and J ends, which lost 7 bases and 2 bases, there was a span of 15 bases. CDR3 length: 15 amino acids. The CDR3, as DNA: TGTGCCAGTACCCAGGGGCTATTCGGCAATCAGCCCCAGCATTTT. This sequence encodes CASTQGLFGNQPQHF. Using reference TRBV19 and TRBJ1-5 for the parts outside the CDR3, the full variable domain is DGGITQSPKYLFRKEGQNVTLSCEQNLNHDAMYWYRQDPGQGLRLIYYSQIVNDFQKGDIAEGYSVSREKKESFPLTVTSAQKNPTAFYLCASTQGLFGNQPQHFGDGTRLSIL.

The V call is TRBV6-1, the J call TRBJ2-3, with 10 bases identical to TRBD2. V shed 2 bases and J 7 bases; nucleotides not matched to a gene: 6. The germline CDR1 and CDR2 sequences are MNHNS and SASEGT. This CDR3 contains 15 residues. CDR3 DNA sequence: TGTGCCAGCAGTGAACGAAGCGGGGGGGCCAATACGCAGTATTTT. This translates into CASSERSGGANTQYF.

The chain recombines TRBV3-1 (or the pseudogene TRBV3-2) with TRBJ2-5; TRBD2 agrees at 11 bases. The CDR3 covers 14 residues. Germline trimming cut 4 bases from V and 5 bases from J; bases unmatched to any gene: 3. Germline V gives CDR1 LGHDT, CDR2 YNNKEL (reference sequence). This chain's CDR3 is CASSLSGGGETQYF. The CDR3 DNA follows: TGTGCCAGCAGCCTTAGCGGGGGGGGCGAGACCCAGTACTTC.